A single sample is the source of the 14 T cell receptor beta chains below, sequenced in a study of CXCR3-negative and CXCR3-positive naive CD8 T cells. Study-wide results and caveats: Relative to CXCR3-negative naive cells, CXCR3-positive naive cells had more hydrophobic TRB CDR3s.

No antigens are known for them. Researchers prepared the TRB cDNA libraries using 5' RACE with UMI labels. TCRdb re-analyzed the 5' RACE reads; it lists each CDR3 protein once, without DNA. Its table records about 84,000 distinct CDR3 sequences. The specimen was naive CXCR3+ CD8+ T cells from blood. Subset described: CD45RO-CCR7+CD27+CD95- naive CD8+ T cells expressing CXCR3 (TNR3+). The receptors come from a human donor in good health. Some clones in this sample may be carry-over from other donors' samples.

The genes are TRBV6-5 and TRBJ1-1; without DNA, the TCRdb call of TRBD1 cannot be checked. The CDR3 length is 12 residues. The germline gives CDR1 MNHEY, CDR2 SVGAGI. The CDR3 sequence is CASSYSGAEAFF.

This sequence joins TRBV29-1 and TRBJ1-1. Germline lookup yields CDR1 SQVTM and CDR2 ANQGSEA. The CDR3 is made up of 12 amino acids. The CDR3 protein is CSVDVQRTEAFF.

V is TRBV4-1 and J is TRBJ1-2; TCRdb's assignment of TRBD1 cannot be checked, as there is no DNA. CDR1 and CDR2 (germline): MGHRA, YSYEKL. This CDR3 is built from 14 residues. The CDR3 sequence: CASSQVQGDYGYTF.

This chain uses TRBV5-5 with TRBJ1-1; TCRdb's D gene call, TRBD1, goes unchecked for lack of DNA. Germline CDR1 is SGHKS and CDR2 is YYEKEE (reference sequence). The CDR3 has 14 amino acids. The CDR3 region is CASSLGQGMTEAFF.

The V call is TRBV12-3 or TRBV12-4, the J call TRBJ1-2; absent DNA, TCRdb's TRBD1 call cannot be checked. This CDR3 spans 13 amino acids. The CDR3 reads CASTAAPVYGYTF.

The chain links TRBV21-1 to TRBJ2-7; TCRdb designates TRBD1, a call that cannot be tested without DNA. TRBV21-1 is listed as a pseudogene. CDR3 length equals 16 residues. The CDR3 here is CASSKVGQGEAYEQYF.

CDR3 sequence reads: CASSKRQDTEAFF. The chain carries TRBV7-9 and TRBJ1-1; the D call from TCRdb, TRBD1, cannot be confirmed without DNA. The CDR3 has 13 residues. Per germline, CDR1 SEHNR and CDR2 FQNEAQ (reference sequence).

CDR3 sequence: CASSTGTNFAETQYF. The J gene is TRBJ2-5, the V gene TRBV3-1; TCRdb returns TRBD2, unconfirmable since there is no DNA. This CDR3 has 15 residues. Per the germline V gene, CDR1 is LGHDT and CDR2 is YNNKEL (reference sequence).

The chain uses TRBV7-3 and TRBJ1-4. CDR1 is SGHTA, CDR2 FQGTGA, per germline. The CDR3 extends over 17 amino acids. CDR3 loop: CASSFRSRGSTNEKLFF.

This sequence joins TRBV28 and TRBJ2-1; TCRdb reports TRBD1, a call that lacks DNA to check it against. The germline CDR1 and CDR2 sequences are MDHEN and SYDVKM. This CDR3 has 18 residues. This chain's CDR3 is CASSSPPFAGAGFHEQFF.

The chain's CDR3 is CASSYLTGEETQYF. The gene calls are TRBV5-6 and TRBJ2-5; absent DNA, TCRdb's TRBD1 call cannot be checked. Per the germline V gene, CDR1 is SGHDT and CDR2 is YYEEEE. The CDR3 is made up of 14 amino acids.

This chain connects TRBV23-1 to TRBJ1-5. TRBV23-1 is treated as an ORF (open reading frame) with a function not yet certain. The CDR3 has 13 amino acids. The CDR3 is CASSVGSNQPQHF.

The chain has TRBV5-1 and TRBJ1-6. Germline V CDR1 and CDR2: SGHRS, YFSETQ. The CDR3 loop spans 14 amino acids. The CDR3 spells CASSGSSYNSPLHF.

The chain is built from TRBV25-1 and TRBJ2-1; there is no DNA to check the TCRdb D call of TRBD1. The CDR3 has 16 amino acids. Per the germline V gene, CDR1 is MGHDK and CDR2 is SYGVNS. This chain's CDR3 is CASSNRGGGRYNEQFF.